The 32 T cell receptor beta chains in this list originate from one sample, sequenced in a study of cytomegalovirus exposure and HLA in healthy donors (dated by TCRdb to about 2017). Library generation was performed with the immunoSEQ multiplex PCR assay. A mixture of 60 forward primers for TCR Vbeta segments and 13 reverse primers for TCR Jbeta segments was used in the multiplex PCR. Held by TCRdb, this immuneACCESS table contains in-frame sequences only and omits some clones. Under half of the omission traces to an unresolved V gene where checked; the cause of the rest is unknown. This sample lists some 42,000 clones; 50% were detected once. The ten biggest clones cover roughly 12% of the sample. Sample: PBMCs. The receptors originated from a human donor in good health.

The chain is built from TRBV18 and TRBJ1-4; D is ambiguous. The germline V gene encodes CDR1 KGHSH and CDR2 LQKENI. V was trimmed by 2 bases and J by 0 bases, leaving 7 bases between them. The CDR3 runs 15 residues. CDR3 residues: CASSPGGPTNEKLFF. As DNA, the CDR3 is TGTGCCAGCTCACCAGGCGGGCCAACTAATGAAAAACTGTTTTTT. Filled out from reference TRBV18 and TRBJ1-4, the complete variable domain reads NAGVMQNPRHLVRRRGQEARLRCSPMKGHSHVYWYRQLPEEGLKFMVYLQKENIIDESGMPKERFSAEFPKEGPSILRIQQVVRGDSAAYFCASSPGGPTNEKLFFGSGTQLSVL.

With regard to this clone: At one end the junction does not follow the germline gene, possibly because of a read error. The CDR3 DNA is TGCGCCAGCGGCTTGGCCGCGGGGCTGAACACTGAAGCTTTCTTT. Its protein product is CASGLAAGLNTEAFF. The rearrangement uses TRBV5-1 and TRBJ1-1, with D maybe TRBD1 (5 bases). Germline CDR1 and CDR2: SGHRS and YFSETQ. The CDR3 covers 15 residues. The full variable domain, in which reference TRBV5-1 and TRBJ1-1 provide the parts outside the CDR3, is KAGVTQTPRYLIKTRGQQVTLSCSPISGHRSVSWYQQTPGQGLQFLFEYFSETQRNKGNFPGRFSGRQFSNSRSEMNVSTLELGDSALYLCASGLAAGLNTEAFFGQGTRLTVV.

This rearrangement joins TRBV4-3 to TRBJ1-2, with TRBD1 as a possible D gene (5 bases). Germline-derived CDR1 and CDR2 are LGHNA and YSLEER. The V and J ends lost 1 base and 0 bases respectively, with 15 bases between them. The CDR3 is 17 residues long. The CDR3 here is CASSQALDSLANYGYTF. The DNA of the CDR3 is TGCGCCAGCAGCCAAGCACTTGACAGCTTAGCTAACTATGGCTACACCTTC.

V and J are TRBV5-1 and TRBJ2-1; possibly TRBD2 for D (6 bases). V shed 4 bases and J shed 6 bases, with 14 bases lying between them. Germline CDR1 SGHRS, CDR2 YFSETQ. The length of the CDR3 is 14 residues. CDR3 DNA: TGCGCCAGCAGCCAACAACTAGCCGGCAATGAGCAGTTCTTC. Residues: CASSQQLAGNEQFF.

V and J are TRBV15 and TRBJ2-1; D possibly corresponds to TRBD2 (6 bases). Trimming took 3 bases from V and 5 from J, leaving 14 bases between them. This CDR3 region has 15 residues. Germline-derived CDR1 and CDR2 are LNHNV and YYDKDF (reference sequence). The CDR3 DNA reads TGTGCCACCAGCAGCCGACGGACGGGAGACAATGAGCAGTTCTTC. The encoded protein is CATSSRRTGDNEQFF.

The V call is TRBV4-3, the J call TRBJ2-3; TRBD2 agrees at 11 bases. The CDR3 covers 18 residues. V was clipped by 5 bases and J by 2 bases; unmatched bases: 12. Germline CDR1 LGHNA, CDR2 YSLEER. The CDR3, as DNA: TGCGCCAGCAGCGGTGGGGCTAGCGGGGGGCAAAACACAGATACGCAGTATTTT. It yields the protein CASSGGASGGQNTDTQYF.

The chain couples TRBV4-3 to TRBJ2-7, with 11 nucleotides matching TRBD2. CDR1 LGHNA and CDR2 YSLEER come from the germline V gene. This CDR3 spans 15 amino acids. With V trimmed by 2 bases and J by 3 bases, 3 bases remained unmatched. The CDR3 coding sequence is TGCGCCAGCAGCCAACAACTAGCGGGGGTCTACGAGCAGTACTTC. It specifies CASSQQLAGVYEQYF.

The CDR3 DNA reads as TGTGCCAGCAGCTCCCAGGTCGGGAGCACCGGGGAGCTGTTTTTT. Amino acid sequence: CASSSQVGSTGELFF. The J gene is TRBJ2-2, the V gene TRBV7-2; perhaps TRBD2 as D (6 bases). V dropped 4 bases and J dropped 4 bases, with 13 bases sitting between them. Germline CDR1 SGHTA, CDR2 FQGNSA. This CDR3 has 15 amino acids.

Here the CDR3 DNA reads TGTGCCAGCAGTTCGCAGGGAAATCTCGATCAGCCCCAGCATTTT. Residues: CASSSQGNLDQPQHF. The chain links TRBV6-1 to TRBJ1-5; weak D call: TRBD1 (5 bases). Trimming removed 5 bases at V and 5 bases at J, with 16 bases between. Germline V gene sequence: CDR1 MNHNS, CDR2 SASEGT. The CDR3 is 15 amino acids.

V is TRBV7-9 and J is TRBJ2-1; TRBD1 agrees at 7 bases. V shed 7 bases, J shed 4 bases, and the junction held 13 bases outside the gene matches. This CDR3 has 16 residues. Germline values: CDR1 SEHNR, CDR2 FQNEAQ (reference sequence). The CDR3 loop is CASTVSGTDFYNEQFF. CDR3 nucleotide sequence: TGTGCCAGCACCGTCTCCGGGACAGATTTTTACAATGAGCAGTTCTTC.

The chain combines TRBV14 with TRBJ2-1, with TRBD2 matching 9 bases. The CDR3 has 17 amino acids. The V gene's germline CDR1 is SGHDN and CDR2 FVKESK. The junction had 8 bases not matched to a gene; V was cut back by 3 bases and J by 2 bases. CDR3 amino acids: CASSHLGASGAYNEQFF. The CDR3 DNA reads as TGTGCCAGCAGCCATCTGGGAGCTAGCGGGGCCTACAATGAGCAGTTCTTC. Full variable domain (remainder filled in from reference TRBV14 and TRBJ2-1): EAGVTQFPSHSVIEKGQTVTLRCDPISGHDNLYWYRRVMGKEIKFLLHFVKESKQDESGMPNNRFLAERTGGTYSTLKVQPAELEDSGVYFCASSHLGASGAYNEQFFGPGTRLTVL.

The chain is built from TRBV2 and TRBJ2-5; 7 bases align to TRBD2. The CDR3 is 14 amino acids. CDR1 is SNHLY and CDR2 is FYNNEI in the germline V gene. J gave up 2 bases and V 7 bases, and 7 bases lay outside the gene matches. The CDR3 coding sequence is TGTGCCAGCATGCCTAGCGGAAATCAAGAGACCCAGTACTTC. Protein sequence: CASMPSGNQETQYF.

This sequence joins TRBV5-6 and TRBJ1-1; D is undetermined. Germline values: CDR1 SGHDT, CDR2 YYEEEE. Trimming cost V 5 bases and J 5 bases, with 7 bases left between them. CDR3 size: 11 residues. The CDR3 bases are TGTGCCAGCAGTTTCGGGACTGAAGCTTTCTTT. Its protein product is CASSFGTEAFF.

The chain couples TRBV7-9 to TRBJ2-7, with D uncertain. In germline, CDR1 is SEHNR, CDR2 FQNEAQ (reference sequence). CDR3 length: 13 amino acids. Deletions cut 0 bases from V and 5 bases from J, with 8 bases between. CDR3 in DNA: TGTGCCAGCAGCTTAGCGTCATCCCACGAGCAGTACTTC. Amino acid sequence: CASSLASSHEQYF.

The chain carries TRBV7-3 and TRBJ2-2; 9 bases agree with TRBD1. This CDR3 spans 15 amino acids. The V gene's germline CDR1 is SGHTA and CDR2 FQGTGA. V was clipped by 3 bases and J by 7 bases; unmatched bases: 6. CDR3 coding DNA: TGTGCCAGCAGCTTGGACAGGGGAAGGAACGGGGAGCTGTTTTTT. It translates to CASSLDRGRNGELFF.

The table lists this clone with a few counts. V usage is TRBV27 and J usage is TRBJ2-1, with TRBD1 identical over 8 bases. This CDR3 spans 15 amino acids. CDR1 is MNHEY, CDR2 SMNVEV, per germline (reference sequence). J was trimmed by 6 bases and V by 5 bases; bases with no gene match: 9. The CDR3 reads CASSPYRGAGNEQFF. For the CDR3, the DNA is TGTGCCAGCAGTCCGTACAGGGGGGCCGGCAATGAGCAGTTCTTC.

The rearrangement joins TRBV2 to TRBJ2-4, with 7 bases fitting TRBD1. The CDR3 is 14 residues long. With V trimmed by 0 bases and J by 15 bases, 11 bases remained unmatched. CDR1 is SNHLY, CDR2 FYNNEI, per germline. CDR3 DNA: TGTGCCAGCAGTGAAGCAGGGGGCAATAGATGGTGGTACTTC. Its translation is CASSEAGGNRWWYF.

The chain employs TRBV7-9 and TRBJ2-7, with a weak D call TRBD2 (6 bases). CDR1 and CDR2 (germline): SEHNR, FQNEAQ (reference sequence). The V gene lost 4 bases and the J gene lost 0 bases, with 13 bases spanning the gap. The CDR3 has 15 amino acids. The CDR3 reads CASSYSGRSSYEQYF. The DNA for the CDR3 is TGTGCCAGCAGCTATAGCGGAAGGAGCTCCTACGAGCAGTACTTC.

The chain has TRBV19 and TRBJ1-2; 9 bases line up with TRBD1. In germline, CDR1 is LNHDA, CDR2 SQIVND (reference sequence). J gave up 8 bases and V 4 bases, and 11 bases lay outside the gene matches. This CDR3 region has 15 residues. The CDR3 DNA follows: TGTGCCAGTAGTAGTCCCGGGACAGGGATCGGGGGCTACACCTTC. This gives the protein CASSSPGTGIGGYTF. The variable domain in full, with the rest retrieved from reference TRBV19 and TRBJ1-2, is DGGITQSPKYLFRKEGQNVTLSCEQNLNHDAMYWYRQDPGQGLRLIYYSQIVNDFQKGDIAEGYSVSREKKESFPLTVTSAQKNPTAFYLCASSSPGTGIGGYTFGSGTRLTVV.

This chain uses TRBV5-1 with TRBJ2-1; the D gene is possibly TRBD1 (6 bases). Germline V gives CDR1 SGHRS, CDR2 YFSETQ. This CDR3 spans 18 amino acids. With 4 bases removed from V and 5 bases from J, the gap between germline ends came to 25 bases. CDR3 residues: CASSPRTGPFGQNNEQFF. In nucleotides, the CDR3 is TGCGCCAGCAGCCCACGCACAGGGCCTTTCGGACAGAACAATGAGCAGTTCTTC.

This clone turned up a few times. The J gene is TRBJ1-1, the V gene TRBV6-5; no firm D call. The V gene's germline CDR1 is MNHEY and CDR2 SVGAGI. This CDR3 is built from 14 residues. Trimming stripped 5 bases from V and 5 bases from J, with 15 bases between. The CDR3 spells CASSPLRRETEAFF. The CDR3 bases are TGTGCCAGCAGTCCCCTCCGCCGGGAAACTGAAGCTTTCTTT.

The chain couples TRBV19 to TRBJ2-1; 8 nucleotides align to TRBD1. The CDR3 is 15 residues long. J gave up 8 bases and V 1 base, and 7 bases lay outside the gene matches. Germline CDR1 reads LNHDA; CDR2 reads SQIVND (reference sequence). DNA for the CDR3: TGTGCCAGTAGTATAGGTGGCAGGGGGCGGGATGAGCAGTTCTTC. Translated: CASSIGGRGRDEQFF. The full variable domain, in which reference TRBV19 and TRBJ2-1 provide the parts outside the CDR3, is DGGITQSPKYLFRKEGQNVTLSCEQNLNHDAMYWYRQDPGQGLRLIYYSQIVNDFQKGDIAEGYSVSREKKESFPLTVTSAQKNPTAFYLCASSIGGRGRDEQFFGPGTRLTVL.

V usage is TRBV25-1 and J usage is TRBJ1-2; D unresolved. This CDR3 is 14 amino acids long. Trimming took off 3 bases at V and 4 bases at J, with 12 bases between the two ends. Germline V gene lookup returns CDR1 MGHDK and CDR2 SYGVNS. The CDR3 loop reads CASSDRFSSYGYTF. The CDR3 region has the DNA TGTGCCAGCAGTGACAGGTTCTCCTCCTATGGCTACACCTTC.

This clone was detected only a few times. CDR3 nucleotides: TGTGCCAGCAGCCTTCAGGGGTGGCAAGAGACCCAGTACTTC. It codes for CASSLQGWQETQYF. The rearrangement joins TRBV7-9 to TRBJ2-5, with a tentative D call TRBD1 (6 bases). The germline V gene encodes CDR1 SEHNR and CDR2 FQNEAQ (reference sequence). This CDR3 spans 14 amino acids. V gave up 5 bases and J gave up 2 bases, with 12 bases separating them.

Here the CDR3 DNA reads TGCAGCGTTCACAAGGCAAGCGGGAACCACGAGCAGTACTTC. Protein product: CSVHKASGNHEQYF. The genes are TRBV29-1 and TRBJ2-7; TRBD2 matches 7 bases. The junction had 12 bases not matched to a gene; V was cut back by 5 bases and J by 5 bases. Germline CDR1 is SQVTM and CDR2 is ANQGSEA. This CDR3 spans 14 amino acids.

This chain uses TRBV4-3 with TRBJ2-4; 7 bases map to TRBD1. V dropped 4 bases and J dropped 3; count of bases not matched to a gene: 12. This CDR3 is 17 amino acids long. The germline V gene has CDR1 LGHNA and CDR2 YSLEER. DNA of the CDR3: TGCGCCAGCAGCCGGAACTACAGGGGATTTGACAAAAACATTCAGTACTTC. Its translation: CASSRNYRGFDKNIQYF.

This chain uses TRBV9 with TRBJ2-1, with TRBD1 identical over 8 bases. The CDR3 has 16 residues. The J segment lost 0 bases and the V segment lost 1 base, leaving 3 bases of the junction unmatched. The germline V gene encodes CDR1 SGDLS and CDR2 YYNGEE. CDR3 protein: CASSVQGAISYNEQFF. Written as DNA, the CDR3 is TGTGCCAGCAGCGTACAGGGGGCGATCTCCTACAATGAGCAGTTCTTC.

The gene calls are TRBV20-1 and TRBJ2-7; weak D call: TRBD1 (5 bases). The CDR3 length is 11 residues. The germline CDR1 and CDR2 sequences are DFQATT and SNEGSKA (reference sequence). DNA for the CDR3: TGCAGGGCAGGGTTGTCCTACGAGCAGTACTTC. This translates into CRAGLSYEQYF.

V and J are TRBV27 and TRBJ2-7; D is ambiguous. The germline V and J ends were trimmed by 5 bases and 1 base, with 9 bases remaining between them. There are 13 residues in the CDR3. In germline, CDR1 is MNHEY, CDR2 SMNVEV (reference sequence). DNA for the CDR3: TGTGCCAGCAGTCTTACACGATCCTACGAGCAGTACTTC. This encodes CASSLTRSYEQYF.

The chain recombines TRBV25-1 with TRBJ2-7, with D uncertain. Trimming took off 3 bases at V and 3 bases at J, with 15 bases between the two ends. The CDR3 has 15 amino acids. The germline V gene has CDR1 MGHDK and CDR2 SYGVNS. This CDR3 reads CASSDGLAEIYEQYF. CDR3 nucleotides: TGTGCCAGCAGTGATGGGTTAGCTGAGATCTACGAGCAGTACTTC.

In its sample, this clone was seen a few times. The chain carries TRBV2 and TRBJ1-1; the match to TRBD1 covers 10 bases. The CDR3 has 18 residues. CDR1 and CDR2 (germline): SNHLY, FYNNEI. The trim removed 8 bases at V and 4 bases at J, leaving 19 bases unmatched. For the CDR3, the DNA is TGTGCCAGCGCTCCGAACCGGGGTAGACAGGGGGCAGGCACTGAAGCTTTCTTT. It encodes CASAPNRGRQGAGTEAFF.

This clone was seen only a few times. The genes are TRBV30 and TRBJ2-7; D is perhaps TRBD1 (5 bases). Germline loops: CDR1 GTSNPN, CDR2 SVGIG (reference sequence). V dropped 1 base and J dropped 5 bases, with 21 bases sitting between them. The CDR3 has 16 amino acids. The CDR3 reads CAWSGRGFKSSNEQYF. CDR3 nucleotide sequence: TGTGCCTGGAGTGGTAGGGGCTTCAAAAGCTCGAACGAGCAGTACTTC.